This TCR beta chain is drawn from a study of T cell responses to AZD1222 COVID-19 vaccine. About the research overall: Both about-4-week and about-12-week second-dose recipients were combined.

Findings and caveats of the study: The span of vaccine-associated CD4 TCRs extended across spike, with dominance at 160-218 and 743-854. Donors were largely white British and mainly female; clonal diversity was possibly underestimated. Only a handful of people who got AZD1222 tested seropositive at baseline.

To note about this clone: Its specificity is not known.

Repertoires were generated with immunoSEQ multiplex PCR, while TCRdb's copy carries only in-frame clones and drops some. The profile shows 120,000 or so clones, roughly 90% of them singletons. The receptor was isolated from an adult in good health. The sequences come from peripheral blood, collected on day 0 of AZD1222 vaccination.

The CDR3 sequence is CSASFPDREDNEQFF. The CDR3 DNA follows: TGCAGTGCTAGTTTCCCGGACAGGGAGGACAATGAGCAGTTCTTC. The chain couples TRBV20-1 to TRBJ2-1; TRBD1 agrees at 8 bases. The V gene end was trimmed by 3 bases and the J gene end by 5 bases; junction bases not matched to a gene: 9. The CDR3 loop spans 15 amino acids. The germline CDR1 and CDR2 sequences are DFQATT and SNEGSKA (reference sequence).